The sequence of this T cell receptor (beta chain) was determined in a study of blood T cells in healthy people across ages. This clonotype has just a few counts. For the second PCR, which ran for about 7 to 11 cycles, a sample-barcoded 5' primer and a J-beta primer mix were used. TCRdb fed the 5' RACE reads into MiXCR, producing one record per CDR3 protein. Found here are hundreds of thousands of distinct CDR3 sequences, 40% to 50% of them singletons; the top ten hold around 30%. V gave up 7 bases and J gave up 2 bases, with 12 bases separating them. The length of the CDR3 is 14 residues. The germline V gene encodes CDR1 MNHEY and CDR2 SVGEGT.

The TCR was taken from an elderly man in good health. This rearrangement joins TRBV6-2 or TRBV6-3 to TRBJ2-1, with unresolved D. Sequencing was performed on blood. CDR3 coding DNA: TGTGCCAGCATGGGTGAGCTTCCCTACAATGAGCAGTTCTTC. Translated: CASMGELPYNEQFF.